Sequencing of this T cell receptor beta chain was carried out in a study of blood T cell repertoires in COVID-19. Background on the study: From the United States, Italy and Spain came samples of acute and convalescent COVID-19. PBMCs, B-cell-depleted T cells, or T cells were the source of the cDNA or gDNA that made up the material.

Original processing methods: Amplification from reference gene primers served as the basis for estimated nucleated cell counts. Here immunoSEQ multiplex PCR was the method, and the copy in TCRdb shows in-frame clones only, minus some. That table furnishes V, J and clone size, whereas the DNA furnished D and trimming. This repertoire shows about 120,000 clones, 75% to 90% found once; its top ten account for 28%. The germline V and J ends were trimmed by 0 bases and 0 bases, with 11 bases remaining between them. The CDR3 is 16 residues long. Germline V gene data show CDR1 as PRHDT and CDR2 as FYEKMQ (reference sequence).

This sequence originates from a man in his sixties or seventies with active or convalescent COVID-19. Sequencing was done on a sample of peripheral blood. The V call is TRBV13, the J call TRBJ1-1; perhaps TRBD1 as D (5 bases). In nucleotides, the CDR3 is TGTGCCAGCAGCTTAGGGGATTTGACAGTGAACACTGAAGCTTTCTTT. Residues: CASSLGDLTVNTEAFF.